A single sample gave rise to the 14 T cell receptor beta chains below, sequenced in a study of CD8+CD57+ T cells in acquired aplastic anemia. Genomic DNA provided the template from which TCR beta VDJ and CDR3 profiles were obtained. TCRdb independently ran MiXCR on the reads; one entry per CDR3 protein. The table lists more than 150,000 distinct CDR3 sequences, less than 55% of them singletons. Sequenced: sorted CD4+, CD8+, or CD8+CD57+ T cells (not recorded which) from PBMCs. The receptors originated from a human donor in good health.

The J gene is TRBJ2-3, the V gene TRBV12-3 or TRBV12-4; 10 nucleotides align to TRBD1. This CDR3 has 15 amino acids. V shed 7 bases and J 1 base; nucleotides not matched to a gene: 5. The DNA for the CDR3 is TGTGCCAGCACCCTTGGGACAGGGGGCACAGATACGCAGTATTTT. Its translation: CASTLGTGGTDTQYF.

The CDR3 DNA is TGCAGCGTTGAGGTAGGGGTCGGGGCCAACGTCCTGACTTTC. As protein: CSVEVGVGANVLTF. The chain has TRBV29-1 and TRBJ2-6; D is perhaps TRBD1 (5 bases). V dropped 3 bases and J dropped 4 bases, with 10 bases sitting between them. Germline lookup yields CDR1 SQVTM and CDR2 ANQGSEA. The CDR3 consists of 14 residues.

This chain links TRBV4-3 with TRBJ2-3; D may be TRBD1 (6 bases). Trimming shortened V by 1 base and J by 0 bases, and 14 bases separated the two germline ends. CDR1 and CDR2 (germline): LGHNA, YSLEER. The CDR3 sequence is 17 residues long. The CDR3 is CASSQAQGQPSTDTQYF. The CDR3 DNA reads as TGCGCCAGCAGCCAAGCTCAAGGACAGCCAAGCACAGATACGCAGTATTTT.

The chain carries TRBV20-1 and TRBJ2-7; D is uncertain. Per the germline V gene, CDR1 is DFQATT and CDR2 is SNEGSKA (reference sequence). The germline V and J ends were trimmed by 0 bases and 3 bases, with 9 bases remaining between them. The CDR3 spans 13 residues. CDR3 region: CSARDQVGYEQYF. In DNA, the CDR3 is TGCAGTGCTAGAGATCAGGTTGGCTACGAGCAGTACTTC.

V is TRBV24-1 and J is TRBJ2-2, with a possible D match to TRBD1 (5 bases). V was pared by 0 bases and J by 10 bases, with 8 bases between. The CDR3 is made up of 13 amino acids. Germline V gene lookup returns CDR1 KGHDR and CDR2 SFDVKD. The CDR3 nucleotides are TGTGCCACCAGTGATTTGTGGGGCGCGGAGCTGTTTTTT. This translates into CATSDLWGAELFF.

The chain is built from TRBV20-1 and TRBJ2-5, with 14 bases aligning to TRBD2. Looked up from germline, CDR1 is DFQATT and CDR2 is SNEGSKA (reference sequence). The V gene end was trimmed by 4 bases and the J gene end by 3 bases; junction bases not matched to a gene: 1. The CDR3 length is 14 residues. The CDR3 protein is CSAKGLAGEETQYF. The CDR3 coding sequence is TGCAGTGCTAAGGGACTAGCGGGAGAAGAGACCCAGTACTTC.

The sample holds many counts of this clonotype. This chain joins TRBV20-1 and TRBJ1-2; possible D gene TRBD1, 5 bases. CDR1 is DFQATT and CDR2 is SNEGSKA in the germline V gene (reference sequence). Trimming left V 6 bases short and J 2 bases short, with 13 bases between. This CDR3 contains 13 residues. The CDR3 DNA is TGCAGTGCAACCGACAGCTTAAACTATGGCTACACCTTC. Residues: CSATDSLNYGYTF.

A note on this clonotype: The conserved closing phenylalanine or tryptophan is absent in this CDR3, likely reflecting a read error. The V gene is TRBV6-1, the J gene TRBJ2-1; TRBD1 matches at 7 bases. CDR3 length: 16 residues. Germline CDR1 and CDR2: MNHNS and SASEGT. The trim removed 7 bases at V and 3 bases at J, leaving 12 bases unmatched. The DNA of the CDR3 is TGTGCCAGCACCAAAATACAGTCAGGGGGCTACAATGAGCAGTTCCTC. Amino acid sequence: CASTKIQSGGYNEQFL.

This clonotype occurred many times. The gene calls are TRBV14 and TRBJ2-7; TRBD1 is a possible D gene (6 bases). In germline, CDR1 is SGHDN, CDR2 FVKESK. Trimming took off 0 bases at V and 3 bases at J, with 12 bases between the two ends. The CDR3 is made up of 15 amino acids. CDR3 sequence (DNA): TGTGCCAGCAGCCAAGACAGGGACAAGTACTACGAGCAGTACTTC. Amino acid sequence: CASSQDRDKYYEQYF.

This clonotype came up many times. CDR3 sequence reads: CASSFGDGRYEQYF. In nucleotides, the CDR3 is TGTGCCAGCAGCTTTGGGGACGGAAGGTACGAGCAGTACTTC. V usage is TRBV7-2 and J usage is TRBJ2-7, with D perhaps being TRBD1 or TRBD2 (5 bases each). CDR1 SGHTA and CDR2 FQGNSA come from the germline V gene. With 3 bases removed from V and 4 bases from J, the gap between germline ends came to 13 bases. This CDR3 spans 14 amino acids. Looking up the rest from reference TRBV7-2 and TRBJ2-7 gives the full variable domain: GAGVSQSPSNKVTEKGKDVELRCDPISGHTALYWYRQSLGQGLEFLIYFQGNSAPDKSGLPSDRFSAERTGGSVSTLTIQRTQQEDSAVYLCASSFGDGRYEQYFGPGTRLTVT.

The genes are TRBV7-9 and TRBJ2-7; 10 bases line up with TRBD1. Germline V gives CDR1 SEHNR, CDR2 FQNEAQ (reference sequence). The CDR3 extends over 14 amino acids. Losses at the gene ends were 6 bases for V and 6 bases for J; bases not matched to a gene: 8. The CDR3 bases are TGTGCCAGCAGTACGGGACAGGGGTATGGCGAGCAGTACTTC. Its protein is CASSTGQGYGEQYF.

This clonotype was seen many times. J is TRBJ1-1 and V is TRBV6-5; tentative D call: TRBD1 (6 bases). CDR3 length equals 12 residues. CDR1 is MNHEY and CDR2 is SVGAGI in the germline V gene. Trimming took off 4 bases at V and 11 bases at J, with 14 bases between the two ends. The CDR3 region is CASSSRGGLAFF. CDR3 in DNA: TGTGCCAGCAGTTCCCGAGGGGGGTTGGCTTTCTTT.

The J gene is TRBJ1-1, the V gene TRBV7-2; D is unresolved. This CDR3 has 15 residues. V lost 3 bases to trimming and J lost 0 bases, with 11 bases between them. Germline V gives CDR1 SGHTA, CDR2 FQGNSA. CDR3 nucleotide sequence: TGTGCCAGCAGCTTGGGTTTAACACTGAACACTGAAGCTTTCTTT. It specifies CASSLGLTLNTEAFF.

This CDR3 reads CASSLIAGGTEAFF. The CDR3 DNA reads TGCGCCAGCAGCTTGATAGCGGGGGGCACTGAAGCTTTCTTT. The chain uses TRBV5-1 and TRBJ1-1; D might be TRBD1 (5 bases). Germline-derived CDR1 and CDR2 are SGHRS and YFSETQ. Trimming took off 1 base at V and 4 bases at J, with 11 bases between the two ends. This CDR3 spans 14 amino acids. Full variable domain (missing parts from reference TRBV5-1 and TRBJ1-1): KAGVTQTPRYLIKTRGQQVTLSCSPISGHRSVSWYQQTPGQGLQFLFEYFSETQRNKGNFPGRFSGRQFSNSRSEMNVSTLELGDSALYLCASSLIAGGTEAFFGQGTRLTVV.